These 16 T cell receptor beta chains were sequenced from one sample in a study of T cell changes during pregnancy in multiple sclerosis. Only in-frame clones appear in the TCRdb table, and some are missing; sequencing was by immunoSEQ multiplex PCR. The sample carries 50,000 to 60,000 clones, roughly nine tenths recorded once. The sample in question was CD4+ T cells from peripheral blood mononuclear cells, obtained in the third trimester of pregnancy. Receptors were obtained from a female donor with multiple sclerosis, enrolled in a pregnancy study.

The rearrangement joins TRBV10-3 to TRBJ1-2; a weak D match, TRBD1 (6 bases). Germline loops: CDR1 ENHRY, CDR2 SYGVKD. V dropped 5 bases and J dropped 1 base, with 17 bases sitting between them. The CDR3 extends over 16 amino acids. CDR3 sequence (DNA): TGTGCCATCAGTCTTTTTACAGGGAAGGGTAACTATGGCTACACCTTC. This encodes CAISLFTGKGNYGYTF.

This chain uses TRBV6-4 with TRBJ1-2; D is unresolved. Germline V gene data show CDR1 as MRHNA and CDR2 as SNTAGT. The CDR3 loop spans 13 amino acids. V shed 2 bases and J shed 8 bases, with 12 bases lying between them. The CDR3 here is CASSDPARKGYTF. In DNA form, the CDR3 reads TGTGCCAGCAGTGACCCGGCCAGGAAGGGCTACACCTTC.

V is TRBV7-2 and J is TRBJ2-7; TRBD1 might be the D (6 bases). There are 17 residues in the CDR3. Germline CDR1 reads SGHTA; CDR2 reads FQGNSA. Trimming stripped 1 base from V and 1 base from J, with 17 bases between. CDR3 in DNA: TGTGCCAGCAGCTTAGGACCTTCGGACAGACTATCCTACGAGCAGTACTTC. It is translated as CASSLGPSDRLSYEQYF. The full variable domain, completed using reference TRBV7-2 and TRBJ2-7, is GAGVSQSPSNKVTEKGKDVELRCDPISGHTALYWYRQSLGQGLEFLIYFQGNSAPDKSGLPSDRFSAERTGGSVSTLTIQRTQQEDSAVYLCASSLGPSDRLSYEQYFGPGTRLTVT.

In its sample, this clone was seen once. The chain has TRBV19 and TRBJ2-5; TRBD2 matches at 9 bases. V dropped 9 bases and J dropped 3; count of bases not matched to a gene: 14. The CDR3 contains 16 residues. Germline values: CDR1 LNHDA, CDR2 SQIVND (reference sequence). The CDR3 DNA reads TGTGCCAGCGGGAAATCTAGCGGGGTTGGTGAAGAGACCCAGTACTTC. It yields the protein CASGKSSGVGEETQYF. Filled out from reference TRBV19 and TRBJ2-5, the complete variable domain reads DGGITQSPKYLFRKEGQNVTLSCEQNLNHDAMYWYRQDPGQGLRLIYYSQIVNDFQKGDIAEGYSVSREKKESFPLTVTSAQKNPTAFYLCASGKSSGVGEETQYFGPGTRLLVL.

The chain employs TRBV19 and TRBJ1-2; 10 positions match TRBD1. The ends lost 7 bases at V and 3 bases at J; junction bases unmatched: 11. The CDR3 consists of 16 residues. Germline V gene lookup returns CDR1 LNHDA and CDR2 SQIVND (reference sequence). The CDR3 region has the DNA TGTGCCAGTACTAAAGGGGGACAGGGGCCCTACTATGGCTACACCTTC. Translating gives CASTKGGQGPYYGYTF.

The chain links TRBV6-1 to TRBJ2-7; D is possibly TRBD1 (6 bases). From germline, CDR1 is MNHNS and CDR2 SASEGT. The germline V and J ends were trimmed by 5 bases and 2 bases, with 10 bases remaining between them. The CDR3 is made up of 13 amino acids. The CDR3 is CASSRDTTYEQYF. The DNA for the CDR3 is TGTGCCAGCAGTAGGGACACCACCTACGAGCAGTACTTC.

V is TRBV29-1 and J is TRBJ2-1, with D perhaps TRBD1 (6 bases). There are 13 residues in the CDR3. Trimming removed 7 bases at V and 0 bases at J, with 10 bases between. The germline CDR1 and CDR2 sequences are SQVTM and ANQGSEA. The CDR3 reads CSGDNHSYNEQFF. CDR3 nucleotides: TGCAGCGGGGACAACCACTCCTACAATGAGCAGTTCTTC.

At least ten counts were recorded for this clone. V gene TRBV29-1 combines with J gene TRBJ2-5; 8 nucleotides agree with TRBD1. The V gene's germline CDR1 is SQVTM and CDR2 ANQGSEA. V shed 4 bases, J shed 2 bases, and the junction held 6 bases outside the gene matches. This CDR3 is built from 14 residues. This chain's CDR3 is CSVGGTGTQETQYF. DNA of the CDR3: TGCAGCGTTGGGGGGACAGGAACACAAGAGACCCAGTACTTC.

Here the CDR3 DNA reads TGTGCCAGCAGCCCCTTCCTTATGAACACTGAAGCTTTCTTT. Encoded protein: CASSPFLMNTEAFF. The rearrangement uses TRBV9 and TRBJ1-1; unclear D gene. V lost 4 bases and J lost 0, with 10 bases in between. This CDR3 is built from 14 residues. The germline V gene has CDR1 SGDLS and CDR2 YYNGEE.

This clone was found once. The chain combines TRBV6-5 with TRBJ1-1; TRBD1 might be the D (5 bases). Germline V CDR1 and CDR2: MNHEY, SVGAGI. There are 15 residues in the CDR3. With 5 bases removed from V and 4 bases from J, the gap between germline ends came to 17 bases. CDR3 loop: CASSKPSGAGTEAFF. The CDR3 nucleotides are TGTGCCAGCAGTAAACCGAGTGGGGCCGGCACTGAAGCTTTCTTT.

This chain links TRBV30 with TRBJ2-5, with D tentatively TRBD2 (7 bases). The CDR3 spans 15 residues. From germline, CDR1 is GTSNPN and CDR2 SVGIG (reference sequence). Between the trimmed V and J ends, which lost 0 bases and 5 bases, there was a span of 16 bases. In nucleotides, the CDR3 is TGTGCCTGGAGTGTAGTTGGGCGGGGGCGCGAGACCCAGTACTTC. Translated, it gives CAWSVVGRGRETQYF.

The chain combines TRBV5-1 with TRBJ2-7; 9 nucleotides agree with TRBD2. The CDR3 is 15 amino acids. The junction had 5 bases not matched to a gene; V was cut back by 0 bases and J by 4 bases. Per germline, CDR1 SGHRS and CDR2 YFSETQ. DNA of the CDR3: TGCGCCAGCAGCTTGGAGGCTAGCGGGATTTACGAGCAGTACTTC. Amino acid sequence: CASSLEASGIYEQYF.

The rearrangement joins TRBV19 to TRBJ2-1, with D unresolved. The ends were cut back, 3 bases at V and 0 bases at J, with 12 bases in the middle. The germline V gene encodes CDR1 LNHDA and CDR2 SQIVND (reference sequence). There are 16 residues in the CDR3. CDR3 in amino acids: CASSISSLPSYNEQFF. The DNA for the CDR3 is TGTGCCAGTAGTATCTCGAGTCTACCCTCCTACAATGAGCAGTTCTTC.

The chain carries TRBV5-1 and TRBJ1-2; TRBD1 matches at 8 bases. J was trimmed by 6 bases and V by 4 bases; bases with no gene match: 11. This CDR3 is 15 amino acids long. The germline V gene has CDR1 SGHRS and CDR2 YFSETQ. CDR3 protein: CASSTSGQVVDGYTF. The CDR3 DNA reads as TGCGCCAGCAGCACGTCGGGACAGGTGGTCGATGGCTACACCTTC.

The gene calls are TRBV4-2 and TRBJ1-1, with no clear D. V was cut by 0 bases and J by 4 bases, with 15 bases left in between. Germline CDR1 is LGHNA and CDR2 is YNFKEQ. The CDR3 consists of 16 residues. The CDR3 sequence: CASSQDIPSSGTEAFF. The CDR3 nucleotides are TGTGCCAGCAGCCAAGATATTCCTTCCTCGGGCACTGAAGCTTTCTTT.

V and J are TRBV27 and TRBJ1-4, with D perhaps TRBD1 (5 bases). CDR3 size: 15 residues. CDR1 and CDR2 from the germline V gene are MNHEY and SMNVEV (reference sequence). V lost 0 bases, J lost 7 bases, and 12 bases lay in between. The CDR3 nucleotides read TGTGCCAGCAGTTTATCGTTGAGGGGAGGTGAAAAACTGTTTTTT. Protein product: CASSLSLRGGEKLFF. Looking up the rest from reference TRBV27 and TRBJ1-4 gives the full variable domain: EAQVTQNPRYLITVTGKKLTVTCSQNMNHEYMSWYRQDPGLGLRQIYYSMNVEVTDKGDVPEGYKVSRKEKRNFPLILESPSPNQTSLYFCASSLSLRGGEKLFFGSGTQLSVL.